This T cell receptor (beta chain) was sequenced during a study of cytomegalovirus exposure and HLA in healthy donors. J lost 7 bases, V lost 4 bases, and 7 bases had no gene match. The CDR3 extends over 15 amino acids. The V gene's germline CDR1 is SGHNT and CDR2 YYREEE (reference sequence). With 60 Vbeta and 13 Jbeta primers, the PCR was carried out. Generated by immunoSEQ multiplex PCR, the TCRdb table keeps only in-frame clones and is missing some. Here the sample spans some 150,000 clones, roughly 80% being singletons. V usage is TRBV5-4 and J usage is TRBJ2-2, with 10 bases identical to TRBD2. The sequence came from a man aged 40-55 years in good health and CMV-seronegative. What was sequenced was PBMCs. The CDR3 spells CASSMKRGGVGELFF. The CDR3 DNA reads as TGTGCCAGCAGCATGAAGCGGGGGGGGGTCGGGGAGCTGTTTTTT.